The clone carrying this TCR beta chain showed up many times. RNA transcripts gave rise to amplified TCR beta CDR3 regions. First-round RT-PCR with HTBI primers amplified the TCR CDR3 region. In TCRdb, the multiplex PCR reads were re-called with MiXCR into one record per CDR3 protein. The data show fewer than 600,000 distinct CDR3 sequences, 11% to 15% seen once. This record comes from a study of T cells in Graves' hyperthyroidism and ophthalmopathy. Losses at the gene ends were 1 base for V and 7 bases for J; bases not matched to a gene: 10. The V gene's germline CDR1 is SGHAT and CDR2 FQNNGV. The CDR3 consists of 16 residues.

Specimen: blood. The clonotype comes from a woman aged 40 to 49 with Graves' hyperthyroidism. The rearrangement joins TRBV11-2 to TRBJ2-7, with 10 positions matching TRBD2. In DNA form, the CDR3 reads TGTGCCAGCAGCTTAGGTTATACAGCGGGAGGGGGTGAGCAGTACTTC. Translation gives CASSLGYTAGGGEQYF.